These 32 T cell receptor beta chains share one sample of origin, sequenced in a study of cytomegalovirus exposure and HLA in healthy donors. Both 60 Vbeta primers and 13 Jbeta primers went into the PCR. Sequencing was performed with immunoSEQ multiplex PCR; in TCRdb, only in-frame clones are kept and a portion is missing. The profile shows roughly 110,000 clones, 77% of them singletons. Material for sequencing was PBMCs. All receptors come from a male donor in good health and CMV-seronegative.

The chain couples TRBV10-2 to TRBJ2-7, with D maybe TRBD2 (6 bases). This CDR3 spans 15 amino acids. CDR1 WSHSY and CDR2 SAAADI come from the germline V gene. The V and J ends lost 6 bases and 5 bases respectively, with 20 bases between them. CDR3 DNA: TGCGCCAGCAGGCCCCCCGCGGGAAGGCGGAACGAGCAGTACTTC. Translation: CASRPPAGRRNEQYF.

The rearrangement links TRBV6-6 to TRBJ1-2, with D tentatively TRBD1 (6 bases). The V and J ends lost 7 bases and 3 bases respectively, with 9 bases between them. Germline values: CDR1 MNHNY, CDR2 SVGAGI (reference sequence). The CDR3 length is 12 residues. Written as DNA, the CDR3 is TGTGCCAGCAATCAGGGGTACTATGGCTACACCTTC. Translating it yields CASNQGYYGYTF.

CDR3 amino acids: CASSWAGNSNQPQHF. DNA of the CDR3: TGCGCCAGCAGCTGGGCAGGGAATAGCAATCAGCCCCAGCATTTT. This sequence joins TRBV5-1 and TRBJ1-5; the D gene is possibly TRBD1 (5 bases). CDR3 length: 15 residues. Germline V lookup: CDR1 SGHRS, CDR2 YFSETQ. Trimming left V 3 bases short and J 0 bases short, with 10 bases between.

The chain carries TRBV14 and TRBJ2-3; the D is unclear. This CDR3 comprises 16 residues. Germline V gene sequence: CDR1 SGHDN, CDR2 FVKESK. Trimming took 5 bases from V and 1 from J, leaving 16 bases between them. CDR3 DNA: TGTGCCAGCAGCAACACCAGGCTTTCTCGCACAGATACGCAGTATTTT. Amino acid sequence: CASSNTRLSRTDTQYF.

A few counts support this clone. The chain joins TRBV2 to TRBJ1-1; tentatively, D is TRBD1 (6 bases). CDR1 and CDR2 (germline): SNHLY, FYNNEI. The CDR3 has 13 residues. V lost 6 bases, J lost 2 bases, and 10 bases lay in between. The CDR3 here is CASREDSNTEAFF. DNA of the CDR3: TGTGCCAGCAGGGAGGACAGCAACACTGAAGCTTTCTTT.

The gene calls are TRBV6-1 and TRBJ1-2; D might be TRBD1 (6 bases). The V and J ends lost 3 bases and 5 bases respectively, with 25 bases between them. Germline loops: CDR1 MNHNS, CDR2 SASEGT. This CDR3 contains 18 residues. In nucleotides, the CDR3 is TGTGCCAGCAGTGATCGGGGGGCTGCGGTCAGGGCACCATATGGCTACACCTTC. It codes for CASSDRGAAVRAPYGYTF.

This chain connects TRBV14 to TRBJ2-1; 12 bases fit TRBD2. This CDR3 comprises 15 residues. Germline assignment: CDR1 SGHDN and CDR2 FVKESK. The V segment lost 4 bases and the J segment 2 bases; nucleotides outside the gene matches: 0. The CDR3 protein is CASSRTSGAYNEQFF. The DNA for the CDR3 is TGTGCCAGCAGCCGGACTAGCGGGGCCTACAATGAGCAGTTCTTC.

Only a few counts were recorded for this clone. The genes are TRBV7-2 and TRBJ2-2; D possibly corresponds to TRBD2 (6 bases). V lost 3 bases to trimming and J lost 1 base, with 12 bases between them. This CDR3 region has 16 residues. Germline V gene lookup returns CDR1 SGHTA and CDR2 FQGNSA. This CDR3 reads CASSLRRAENTGELFF. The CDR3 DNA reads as TGTGCCAGCAGCTTGCGGAGGGCCGAGAACACCGGGGAGCTGTTTTTT.

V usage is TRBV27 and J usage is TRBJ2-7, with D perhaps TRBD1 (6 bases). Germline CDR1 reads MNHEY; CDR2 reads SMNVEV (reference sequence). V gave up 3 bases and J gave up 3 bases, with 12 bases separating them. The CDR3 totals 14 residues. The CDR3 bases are TGTGCCAGCAGTTTCGCCACACAGGGCTACGAGCAGTACTTC. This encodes CASSFATQGYEQYF.

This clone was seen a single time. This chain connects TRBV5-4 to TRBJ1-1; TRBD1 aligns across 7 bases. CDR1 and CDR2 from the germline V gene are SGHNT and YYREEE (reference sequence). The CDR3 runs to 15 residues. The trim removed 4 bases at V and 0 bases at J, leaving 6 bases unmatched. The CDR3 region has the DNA TGTGCCAGCAGCCCGACAGGGTCCCTGAACACTGAAGCTTTCTTT. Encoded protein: CASSPTGSLNTEAFF.

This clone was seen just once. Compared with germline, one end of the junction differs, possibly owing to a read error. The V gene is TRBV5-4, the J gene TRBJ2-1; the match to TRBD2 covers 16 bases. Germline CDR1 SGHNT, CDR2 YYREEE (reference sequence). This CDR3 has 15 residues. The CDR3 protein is CASNLGLAGGNEQFF. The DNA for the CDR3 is TGTGCCAGCAACTTGGGACTAGCGGGAGGGAATGAGCAGTTCTTC.

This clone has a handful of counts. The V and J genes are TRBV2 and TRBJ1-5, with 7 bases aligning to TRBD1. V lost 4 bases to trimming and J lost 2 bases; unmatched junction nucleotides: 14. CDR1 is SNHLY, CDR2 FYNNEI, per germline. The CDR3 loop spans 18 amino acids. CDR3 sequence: CASSGTGFQAYGNQPQHF. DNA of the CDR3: TGTGCCAGCAGTGGGACAGGCTTCCAGGCTTATGGCAATCAGCCCCAGCATTTT.

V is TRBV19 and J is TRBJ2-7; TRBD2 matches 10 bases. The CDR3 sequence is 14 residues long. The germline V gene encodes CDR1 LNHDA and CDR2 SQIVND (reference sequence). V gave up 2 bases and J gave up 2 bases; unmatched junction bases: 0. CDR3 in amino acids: CASSISGRAYEQYF. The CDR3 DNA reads TGTGCCAGTAGTATAAGCGGGAGGGCCTACGAGCAGTACTTC.

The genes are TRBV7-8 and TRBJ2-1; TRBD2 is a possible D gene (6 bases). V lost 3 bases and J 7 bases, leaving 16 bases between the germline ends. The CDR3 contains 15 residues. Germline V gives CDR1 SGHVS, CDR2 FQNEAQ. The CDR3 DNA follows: TGTGCCAGCAGCTTCCTTTTGTCGGGAGTTAATGAGCAGTTCTTC. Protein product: CASSFLLSGVNEQFF.

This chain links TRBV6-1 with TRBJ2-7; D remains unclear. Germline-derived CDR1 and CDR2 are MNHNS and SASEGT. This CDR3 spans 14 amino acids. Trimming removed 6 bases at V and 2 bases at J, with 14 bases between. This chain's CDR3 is CASRSTITPYEQYF. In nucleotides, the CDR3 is TGTGCCAGCAGGTCGACAATCACTCCCTACGAGCAGTACTTC.

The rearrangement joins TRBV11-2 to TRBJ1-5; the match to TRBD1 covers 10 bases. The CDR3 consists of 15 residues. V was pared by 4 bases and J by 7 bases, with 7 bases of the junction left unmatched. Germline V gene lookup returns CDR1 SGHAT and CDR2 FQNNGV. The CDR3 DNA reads TGTGCCAGCAGCTCCGGGACAGGGGAGGGACAGCCCCAGCATTTT. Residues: CASSSGTGEGQPQHF. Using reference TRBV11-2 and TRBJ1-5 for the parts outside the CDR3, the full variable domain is EAGVAQSPRYKIIEKRQSVAFWCNPISGHATLYWYQQILGQGPKLLIQFQNNGVVDDSQLPKDRFSAERLKGVDSTLKIQPAKLEDSAVYLCASSSGTGEGQPQHFGDGTRLSIL.

CDR3 amino acids: CASSPSGRLGNEQFF. In nucleotides, the CDR3 is TGTGCCAGCAGTCCGAGCGGGAGATTAGGTAATGAGCAGTTCTTC. The chain combines TRBV5-6 with TRBJ2-1, with TRBD2 matching 8 bases. V lost 5 bases, J lost 7 bases, and 11 bases stayed unmatched. The germline V gene has CDR1 SGHDT and CDR2 YYEEEE. The CDR3 has 15 amino acids.

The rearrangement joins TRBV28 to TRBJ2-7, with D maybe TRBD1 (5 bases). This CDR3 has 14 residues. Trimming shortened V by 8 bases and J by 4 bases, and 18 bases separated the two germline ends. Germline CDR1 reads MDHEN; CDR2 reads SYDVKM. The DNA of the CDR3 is TGTGCCAGCCATACGCGGCAGGGTCCTTACGAGCAGTACTTC. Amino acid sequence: CASHTRQGPYEQYF.

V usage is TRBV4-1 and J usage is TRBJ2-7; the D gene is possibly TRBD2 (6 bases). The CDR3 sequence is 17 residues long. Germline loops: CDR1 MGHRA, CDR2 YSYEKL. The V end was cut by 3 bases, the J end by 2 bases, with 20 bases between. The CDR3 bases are TGCGCCAGCAGCCAGATAGACTTTCTGGGGGGAACCTACGAGCAGTACTTC. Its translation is CASSQIDFLGGTYEQYF.

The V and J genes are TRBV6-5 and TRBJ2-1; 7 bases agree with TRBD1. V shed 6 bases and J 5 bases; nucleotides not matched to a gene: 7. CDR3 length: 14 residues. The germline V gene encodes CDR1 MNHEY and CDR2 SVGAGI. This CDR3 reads CASRLPGTDNEQFF. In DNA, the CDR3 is TGTGCCAGCAGATTACCTGGGACAGACAATGAGCAGTTCTTC.

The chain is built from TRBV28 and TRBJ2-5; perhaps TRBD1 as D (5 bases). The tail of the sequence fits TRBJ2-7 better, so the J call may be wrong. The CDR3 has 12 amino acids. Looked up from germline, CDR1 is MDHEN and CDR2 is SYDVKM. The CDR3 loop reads CASSSGIYEQYF. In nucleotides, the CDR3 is TGTGCCAGCAGTTCAGGGATTTACGAGCAGTACTTC.

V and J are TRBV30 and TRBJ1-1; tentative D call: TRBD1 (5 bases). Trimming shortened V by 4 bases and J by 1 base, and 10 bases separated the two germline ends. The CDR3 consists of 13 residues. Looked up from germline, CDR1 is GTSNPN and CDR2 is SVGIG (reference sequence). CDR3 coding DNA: TGTGCCTGGAAAAAGGGGCCGAACACTGAAGCTTTCTTT. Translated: CAWKKGPNTEAFF.

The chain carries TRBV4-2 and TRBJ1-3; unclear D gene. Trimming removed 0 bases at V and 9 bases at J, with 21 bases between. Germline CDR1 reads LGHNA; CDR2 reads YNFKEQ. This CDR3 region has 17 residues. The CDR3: CASSQDPSIGVLATIYF. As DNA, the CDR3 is TGTGCCAGCAGCCAAGATCCCTCTATCGGTGTCTTAGCCACCATATATTTT.

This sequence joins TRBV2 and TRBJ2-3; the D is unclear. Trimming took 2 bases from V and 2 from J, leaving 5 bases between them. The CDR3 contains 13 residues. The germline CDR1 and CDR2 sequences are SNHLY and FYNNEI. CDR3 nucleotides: TGTGCCAGCAGTGAATTTAACACAGATACGCAGTATTTT. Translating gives CASSEFNTDTQYF. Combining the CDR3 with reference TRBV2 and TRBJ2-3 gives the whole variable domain EPEVTQTPSHQVTQMGQEVILRCVPISNHLYFYWYRQILGQKVEFLVSFYNNEISEKSEIFDDQFSVERPDGSNFTLKIRSTKLEDSAMYFCASSEFNTDTQYFGPGTRLTVL.

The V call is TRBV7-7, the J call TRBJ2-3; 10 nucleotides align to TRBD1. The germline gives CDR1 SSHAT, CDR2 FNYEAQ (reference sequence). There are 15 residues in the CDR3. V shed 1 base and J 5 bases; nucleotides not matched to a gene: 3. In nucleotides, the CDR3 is TGTGCCAGCAGCTTAGGACAGGGGGCAATAGATACGCAGTATTTT. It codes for CASSLGQGAIDTQYF.

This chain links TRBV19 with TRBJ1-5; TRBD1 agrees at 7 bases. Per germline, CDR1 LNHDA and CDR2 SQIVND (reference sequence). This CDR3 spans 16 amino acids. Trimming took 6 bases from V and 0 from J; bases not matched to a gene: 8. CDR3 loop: CASRRDSLYSNQPQHF. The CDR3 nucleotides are TGTGCCAGTAGAAGGGACAGCCTCTATAGCAATCAGCCCCAGCATTTT. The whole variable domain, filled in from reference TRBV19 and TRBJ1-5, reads DGGITQSPKYLFRKEGQNVTLSCEQNLNHDAMYWYRQDPGQGLRLIYYSQIVNDFQKGDIAEGYSVSREKKESFPLTVTSAQKNPTAFYLCASRRDSLYSNQPQHFGDGTRLSIL.

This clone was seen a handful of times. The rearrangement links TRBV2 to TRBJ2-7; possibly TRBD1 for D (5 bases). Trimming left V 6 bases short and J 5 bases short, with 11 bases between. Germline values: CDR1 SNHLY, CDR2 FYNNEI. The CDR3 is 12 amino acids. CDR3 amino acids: CASRQAGDEQYF. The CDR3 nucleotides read TGTGCCAGCAGACAGGCAGGCGACGAGCAGTACTTC.

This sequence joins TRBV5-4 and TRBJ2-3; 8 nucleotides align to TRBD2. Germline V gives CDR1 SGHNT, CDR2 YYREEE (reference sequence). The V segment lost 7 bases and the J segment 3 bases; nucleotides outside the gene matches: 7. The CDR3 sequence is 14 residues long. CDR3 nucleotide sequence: TGTGCCAGCCAGGGCGGGGGGCTGACAGATACGCAGTATTTT. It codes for CASQGGGLTDTQYF.

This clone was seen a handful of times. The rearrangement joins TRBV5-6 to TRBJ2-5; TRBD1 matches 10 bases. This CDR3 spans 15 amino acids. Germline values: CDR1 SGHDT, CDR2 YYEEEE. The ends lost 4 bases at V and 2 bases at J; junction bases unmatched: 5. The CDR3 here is CASSPDRGLQETQYF. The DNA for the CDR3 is TGTGCCAGCAGCCCGGACAGGGGGTTACAAGAGACCCAGTACTTC. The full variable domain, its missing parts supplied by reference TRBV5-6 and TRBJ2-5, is DAGVTQSPTHLIKTRGQQVTLRCSPKSGHDTVSWYQQALGQGPQFIFQYYEEEERQRGNFPDRFSGHQFPNYSSELNVNALLLGDSALYLCASSPDRGLQETQYFGPGTRLLVL.

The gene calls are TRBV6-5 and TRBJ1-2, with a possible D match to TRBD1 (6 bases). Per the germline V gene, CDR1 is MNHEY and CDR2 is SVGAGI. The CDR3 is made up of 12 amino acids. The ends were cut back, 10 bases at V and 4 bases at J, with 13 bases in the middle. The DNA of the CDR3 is TGTGCCACTGGGGGCGTCCTCTATGGCTACACCTTC. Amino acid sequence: CATGGVLYGYTF.

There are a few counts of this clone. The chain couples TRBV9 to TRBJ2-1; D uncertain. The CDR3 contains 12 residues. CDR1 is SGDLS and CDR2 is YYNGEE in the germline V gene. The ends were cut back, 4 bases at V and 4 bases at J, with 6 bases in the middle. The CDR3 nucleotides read TGTGCCAGCAGCTCCTTATACAATGAGCAGTTCTTC. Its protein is CASSSLYNEQFF.

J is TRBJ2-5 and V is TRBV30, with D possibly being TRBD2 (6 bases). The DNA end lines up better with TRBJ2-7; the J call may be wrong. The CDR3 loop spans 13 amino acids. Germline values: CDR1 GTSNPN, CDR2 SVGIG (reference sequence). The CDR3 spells CASWGVGGPEQYF. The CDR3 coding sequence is TGTGCCTCCTGGGGGGTCGGGGGTCCCGAGCAGTACTTC.